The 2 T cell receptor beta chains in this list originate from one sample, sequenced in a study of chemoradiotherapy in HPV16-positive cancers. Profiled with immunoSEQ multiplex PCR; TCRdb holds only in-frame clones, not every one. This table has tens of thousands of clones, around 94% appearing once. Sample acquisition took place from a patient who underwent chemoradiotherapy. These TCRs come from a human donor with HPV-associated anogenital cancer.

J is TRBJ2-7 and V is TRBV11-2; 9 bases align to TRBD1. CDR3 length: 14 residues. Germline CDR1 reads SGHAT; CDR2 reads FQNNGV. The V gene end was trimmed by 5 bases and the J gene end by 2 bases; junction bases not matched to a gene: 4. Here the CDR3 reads CASSKDRGTYEQYF. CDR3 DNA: TGTGCCAGCAGCAAGGACAGGGGCACCTACGAGCAGTACTTC. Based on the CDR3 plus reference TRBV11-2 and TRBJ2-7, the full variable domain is EAGVAQSPRYKIIEKRQSVAFWCNPISGHATLYWYQQILGQGPKLLIQFQNNGVVDDSQLPKDRFSAERLKGVDSTLKIQPAKLEDSAVYLCASSKDRGTYEQYFGPGTRLTVT.

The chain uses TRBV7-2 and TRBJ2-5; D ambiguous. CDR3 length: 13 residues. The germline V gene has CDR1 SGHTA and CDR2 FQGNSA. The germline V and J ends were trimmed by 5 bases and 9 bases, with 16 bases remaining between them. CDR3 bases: TGTGCCAGCAGCCCCGCCGACGGACGGGCCCAGTACTTC. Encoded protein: CASSPADGRAQYF.